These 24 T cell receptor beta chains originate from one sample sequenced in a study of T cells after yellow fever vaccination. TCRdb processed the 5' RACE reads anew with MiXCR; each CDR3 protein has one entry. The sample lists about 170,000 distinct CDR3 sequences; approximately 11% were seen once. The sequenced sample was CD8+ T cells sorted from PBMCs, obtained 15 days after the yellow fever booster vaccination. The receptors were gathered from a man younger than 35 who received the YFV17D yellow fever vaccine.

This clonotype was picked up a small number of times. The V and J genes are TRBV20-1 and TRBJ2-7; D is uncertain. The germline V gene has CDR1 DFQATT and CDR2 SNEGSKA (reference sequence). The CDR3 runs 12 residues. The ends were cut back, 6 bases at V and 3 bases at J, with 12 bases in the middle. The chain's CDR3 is CSATESGYEQYF. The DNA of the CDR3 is TGCAGTGCCACAGAGTCCGGCTACGAGCAGTACTTC.

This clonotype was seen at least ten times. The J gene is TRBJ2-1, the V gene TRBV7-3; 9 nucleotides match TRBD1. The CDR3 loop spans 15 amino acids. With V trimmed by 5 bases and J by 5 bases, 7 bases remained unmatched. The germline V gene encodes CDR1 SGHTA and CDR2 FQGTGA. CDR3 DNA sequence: TGTGCCAGCAGCCAGACGACAGGGGGAAACAATGAGCAGTTCTTC. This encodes CASSQTTGGNNEQFF.

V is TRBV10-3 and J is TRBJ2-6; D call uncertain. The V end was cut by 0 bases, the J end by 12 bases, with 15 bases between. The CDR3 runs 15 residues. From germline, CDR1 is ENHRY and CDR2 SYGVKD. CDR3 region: CAISESGPYLPVLTF. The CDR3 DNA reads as TGTGCCATCAGTGAGTCTGGGCCGTACCTACCCGTCCTGACTTTC.

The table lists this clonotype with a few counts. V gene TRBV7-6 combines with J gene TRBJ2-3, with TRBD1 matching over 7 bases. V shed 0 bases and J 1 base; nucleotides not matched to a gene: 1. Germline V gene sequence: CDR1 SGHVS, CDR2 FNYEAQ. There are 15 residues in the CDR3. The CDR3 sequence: CASSLADRGTDTQYF. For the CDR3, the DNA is TGTGCCAGCAGCTTAGCTGACAGGGGCACAGATACGCAGTATTTT.

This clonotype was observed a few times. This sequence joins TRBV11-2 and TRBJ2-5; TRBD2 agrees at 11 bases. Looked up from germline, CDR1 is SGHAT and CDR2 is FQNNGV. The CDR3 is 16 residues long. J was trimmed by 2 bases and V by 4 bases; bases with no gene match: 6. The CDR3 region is CASSSRLAGTQETQYF. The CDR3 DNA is TGTGCCAGCAGCTCCAGACTAGCGGGAACTCAAGAGACCCAGTACTTC.

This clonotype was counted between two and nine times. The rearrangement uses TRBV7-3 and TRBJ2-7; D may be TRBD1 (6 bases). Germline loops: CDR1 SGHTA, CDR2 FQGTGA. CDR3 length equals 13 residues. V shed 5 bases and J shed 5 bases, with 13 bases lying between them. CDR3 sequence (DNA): TGTGCCAGCAGCGAAACGGACAGTGACGAGCAGTACTTC. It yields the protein CASSETDSDEQYF.

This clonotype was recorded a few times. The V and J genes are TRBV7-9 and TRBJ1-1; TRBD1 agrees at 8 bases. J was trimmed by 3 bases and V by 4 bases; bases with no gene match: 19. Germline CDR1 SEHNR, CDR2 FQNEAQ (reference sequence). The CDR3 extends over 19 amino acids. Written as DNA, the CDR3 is TGTGCCAGCAGCTGGGGAGTGTTGACAGGGGATTCGTTGGACACTGAAGCTTTCTTT. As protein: CASSWGVLTGDSLDTEAFF.

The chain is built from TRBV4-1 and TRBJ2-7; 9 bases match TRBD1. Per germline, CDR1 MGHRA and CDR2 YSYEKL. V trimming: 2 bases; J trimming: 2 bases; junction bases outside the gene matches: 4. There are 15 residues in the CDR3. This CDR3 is CASSQLRDRAYEQYF. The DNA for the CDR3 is TGCGCCAGCAGCCAACTCCGGGACAGGGCCTACGAGCAGTACTTC.

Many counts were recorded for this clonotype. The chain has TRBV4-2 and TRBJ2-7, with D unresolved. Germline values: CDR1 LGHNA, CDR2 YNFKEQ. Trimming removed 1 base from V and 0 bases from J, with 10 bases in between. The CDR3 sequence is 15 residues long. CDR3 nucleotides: TGTGCCAGCAGCCAAGGGGCTACGTTCTCCTACGAGCAGTACTTC. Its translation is CASSQGATFSYEQYF.

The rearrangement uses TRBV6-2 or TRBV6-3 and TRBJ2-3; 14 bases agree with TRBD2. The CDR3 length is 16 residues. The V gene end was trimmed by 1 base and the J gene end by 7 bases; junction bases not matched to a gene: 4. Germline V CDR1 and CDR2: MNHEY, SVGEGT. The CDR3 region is CASSYWTSGGRHTQYF. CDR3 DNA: TGTGCCAGCAGTTACTGGACTAGCGGGGGGCGGCATACGCAGTATTTT.

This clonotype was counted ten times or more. This CDR3 reads CASSQEKERSSYNEQFF. CDR3 nucleotides: TGCGCCAGCAGCCAAGAAAAAGAGCGGAGCTCCTACAATGAGCAGTTCTTC. The chain employs TRBV4-1 and TRBJ2-1; tentatively, D is TRBD2 (5 bases). The CDR3 loop spans 17 amino acids. Germline values: CDR1 MGHRA, CDR2 YSYEKL. The ends were cut back, 0 bases at V and 0 bases at J, with 12 bases in the middle.

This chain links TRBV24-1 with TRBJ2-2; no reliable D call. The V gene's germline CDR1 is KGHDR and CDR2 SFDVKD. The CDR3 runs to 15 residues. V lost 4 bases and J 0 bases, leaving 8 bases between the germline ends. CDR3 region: CATSDLTANTGELFF. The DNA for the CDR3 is TGTGCCACCAGTGACCTTACAGCGAACACCGGGGAGCTGTTTTTT.

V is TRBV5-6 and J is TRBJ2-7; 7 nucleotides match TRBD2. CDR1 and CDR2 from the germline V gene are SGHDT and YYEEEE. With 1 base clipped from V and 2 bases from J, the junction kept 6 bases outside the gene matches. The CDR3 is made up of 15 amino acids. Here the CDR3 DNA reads TGTGCCAGCAGCTTGTGGTGGGCGGGGGCCTACGAGCAGTACTTC. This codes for CASSLWWAGAYEQYF. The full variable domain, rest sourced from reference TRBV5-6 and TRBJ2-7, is DAGVTQSPTHLIKTRGQQVTLRCSPKSGHDTVSWYQQALGQGPQFIFQYYEEEERQRGNFPDRFSGHQFPNYSSELNVNALLLGDSALYLCASSLWWAGAYEQYFGPGTRLTVT.

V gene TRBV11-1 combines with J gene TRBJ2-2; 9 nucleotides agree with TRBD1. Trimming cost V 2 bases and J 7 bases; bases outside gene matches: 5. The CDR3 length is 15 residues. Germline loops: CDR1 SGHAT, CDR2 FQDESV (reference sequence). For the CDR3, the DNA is TGTGCCAGCAGCTTACCGGGACAGGGAATCGGGGAGCTGTTTTTT. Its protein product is CASSLPGQGIGELFF.

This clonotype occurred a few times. CDR3 loop: CASSQDPRSSYEQYV. CDR3 nucleotide sequence: TGCGCCAGCAGCCAAGATCCCAGAAGCTCCTACGAGCAGTACGTC. The V call is TRBV4-1, the J call TRBJ2-7; D not certain. The CDR3 sequence is 15 residues long. Germline V gives CDR1 MGHRA, CDR2 YSYEKL. Trimming stripped 0 bases from V and 0 bases from J, with 9 bases between.

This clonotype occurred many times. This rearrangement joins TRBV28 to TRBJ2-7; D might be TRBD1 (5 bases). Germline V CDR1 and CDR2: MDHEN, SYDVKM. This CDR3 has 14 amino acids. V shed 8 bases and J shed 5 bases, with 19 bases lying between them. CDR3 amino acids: CASLPRDSIHEQYV. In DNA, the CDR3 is TGTGCCAGCCTACCTAGAGACAGCATCCACGAGCAGTACGTC.

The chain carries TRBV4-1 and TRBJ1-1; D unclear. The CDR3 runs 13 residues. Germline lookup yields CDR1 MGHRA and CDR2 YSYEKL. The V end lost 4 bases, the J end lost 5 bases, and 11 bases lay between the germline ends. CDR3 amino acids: CASSPFFGTEAFF. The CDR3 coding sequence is TGCGCCAGCAGCCCCTTTTTTGGAACTGAAGCTTTCTTT.

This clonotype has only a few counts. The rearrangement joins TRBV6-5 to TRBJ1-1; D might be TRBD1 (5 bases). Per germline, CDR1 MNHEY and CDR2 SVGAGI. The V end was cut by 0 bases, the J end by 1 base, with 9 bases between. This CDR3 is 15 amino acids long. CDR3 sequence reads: CASSYSGTGNTEAFF. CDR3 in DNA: TGTGCCAGCAGTTACTCCGGGACGGGGAACACTGAAGCTTTCTTT.

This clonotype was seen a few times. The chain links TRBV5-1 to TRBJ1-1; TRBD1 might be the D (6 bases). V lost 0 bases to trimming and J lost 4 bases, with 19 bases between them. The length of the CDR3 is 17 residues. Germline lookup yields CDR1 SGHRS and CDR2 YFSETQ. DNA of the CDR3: TGCGCCAGCAGCTTGGCGGGCAGGGGTCATGGTCGCACTGAAGCTTTCTTT. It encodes CASSLAGRGHGRTEAFF.

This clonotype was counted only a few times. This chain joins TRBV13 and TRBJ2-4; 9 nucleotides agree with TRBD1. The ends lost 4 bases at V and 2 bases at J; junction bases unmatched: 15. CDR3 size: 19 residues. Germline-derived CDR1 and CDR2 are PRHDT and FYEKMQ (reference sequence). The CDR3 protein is CASSSGQGMGVETKNIQYF. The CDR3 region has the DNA TGTGCCAGCAGCTCTGGACAGGGGATGGGGGTGGAGACCAAAAACATTCAGTACTTC.

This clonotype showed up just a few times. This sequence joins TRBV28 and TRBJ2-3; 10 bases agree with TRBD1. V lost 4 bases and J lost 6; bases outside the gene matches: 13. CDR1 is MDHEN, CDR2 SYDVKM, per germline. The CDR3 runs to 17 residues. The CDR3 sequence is CASSSDDRGHSRDTQYF. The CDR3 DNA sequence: TGTGCCAGCAGTTCGGACGACAGGGGGCATAGTAGGGATACGCAGTATTTT. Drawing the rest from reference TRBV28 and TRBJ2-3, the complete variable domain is DVKVTQSSRYLVKRTGEKVFLECVQDMDHENMFWYRQDPGLGLRLIYFSYDVKMKEKGDIPEGYSVSREKKERFSLILESASTNQTSMYLCASSSDDRGHSRDTQYFGPGTRLTVL.

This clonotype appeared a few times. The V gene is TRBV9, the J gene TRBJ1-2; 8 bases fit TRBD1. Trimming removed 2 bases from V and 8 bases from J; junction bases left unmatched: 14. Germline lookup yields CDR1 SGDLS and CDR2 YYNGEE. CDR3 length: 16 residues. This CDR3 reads CASSVSGTGFQGGYTF. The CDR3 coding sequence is TGTGCCAGCAGCGTGTCCGGGACAGGATTTCAAGGGGGCTACACCTTC. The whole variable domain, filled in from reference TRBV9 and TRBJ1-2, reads DSGVTQTPKHLITATGQRVTLRCSPRSGDLSVYWYQQSLDQGLQFLIQYYNGEERAKGNILERFSAQQFPDLHSELNLSSLELGDSALYFCASSVSGTGFQGGYTFGSGTRLTVV.

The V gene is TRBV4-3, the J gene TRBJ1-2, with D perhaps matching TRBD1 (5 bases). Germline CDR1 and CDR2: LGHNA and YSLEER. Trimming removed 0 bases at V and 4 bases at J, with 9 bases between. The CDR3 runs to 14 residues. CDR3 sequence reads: CASSQDRQFYGYTF. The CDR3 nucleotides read TGCGCCAGCAGCCAAGATAGACAGTTCTATGGCTACACCTTC.

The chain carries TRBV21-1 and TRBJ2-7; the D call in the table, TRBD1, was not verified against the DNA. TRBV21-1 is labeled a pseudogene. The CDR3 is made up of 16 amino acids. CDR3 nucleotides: TGTGCCAGCAGCAAAGTACCGGGGACAGGGAAATTCGAGCAGTACGTC. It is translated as CASSKVPGTGKFEQYV.